The clone carrying this T cell receptor beta chain came up a few times. The antigen is undetermined. This specimen belongs to a study of blood T cells in healthy people across ages. Notes on the study in general: There were more naive CD4+ cells and higher diversity in long-lived donors than in aged donors. TCR beta diversity tracked closely with naive T cell percentage.

PCR was performed a second time for roughly 7 to 11 cycles using a sample-barcoded 5' primer and a J-beta primer mix. One entry per CDR3 protein, called by TCRdb with MiXCR from the 5' RACE reads. The sample has about 930,000 distinct CDR3 sequences, just under 30% seen once. Germline values: CDR1 MNHNY, CDR2 SVGAGI (reference sequence). This CDR3 contains 16 residues. Trimming shortened V by 1 base and J by 0 bases, and 10 bases separated the two germline ends. Extraction of total RNA produced a minimum of 5.5 micrograms from each sample. This sample also belongs to another study, concerning T cells of mothers and their children. As that report states: When mothers and children were related, their normalized repertoire overlap, which was always slightly higher, did not differ significantly from that of unrelated pairs.

This receptor was taken from a woman between 35 and 50 years old in good health. The chain links TRBV6-6 to TRBJ1-5, with D possibly being TRBD1 (6 bases). The sequenced sample was blood. This CDR3 is CASSYFGQNSNQPQHF. Here the CDR3 DNA reads TGTGCCAGCAGTTACTTCGGACAGAATAGCAATCAGCCCCAGCATTTT.